This TCR beta chain was obtained from a study of identical twins. The CDR3 has 16 amino acids. V lost 5 bases and J lost 2, with 17 bases in between. Germline values: CDR1 LGHNA, CDR2 YSLEER. A single record per CDR3 protein comes from TCRdb applying MiXCR to the 5' RACE reads. This table has 400,000 to 550,000 distinct CDR3 sequences, approximately 25% appearing once. Study-level results: Zero-insertion analyses were open to partial confounding by invariant MAIT and iNKT cells. The study drew conclusions from cross-sectional statistical analysis, not from following the same donors.

Notes on this clonotype: What it binds is unknown.

This sample was shared with a second study, whose subject was T cells expressing NK-cell markers. That paper adds: Seven HCMV-seropositive donors and one seronegative donor made up the eight sequenced donors.

The material sequenced was CD4+ T cells sorted from blood. The chain recombines TRBV4-3 with TRBJ2-3; tentative D call: TRBD1 (6 bases). This TCR was sampled from a woman younger than 35 in good health. This chain's CDR3 is CASSKGHSPPTDTQYF. CDR3 bases: TGCGCCAGCAGCAAGGGACACTCGCCTCCCACAGATACGCAGTATTTT.